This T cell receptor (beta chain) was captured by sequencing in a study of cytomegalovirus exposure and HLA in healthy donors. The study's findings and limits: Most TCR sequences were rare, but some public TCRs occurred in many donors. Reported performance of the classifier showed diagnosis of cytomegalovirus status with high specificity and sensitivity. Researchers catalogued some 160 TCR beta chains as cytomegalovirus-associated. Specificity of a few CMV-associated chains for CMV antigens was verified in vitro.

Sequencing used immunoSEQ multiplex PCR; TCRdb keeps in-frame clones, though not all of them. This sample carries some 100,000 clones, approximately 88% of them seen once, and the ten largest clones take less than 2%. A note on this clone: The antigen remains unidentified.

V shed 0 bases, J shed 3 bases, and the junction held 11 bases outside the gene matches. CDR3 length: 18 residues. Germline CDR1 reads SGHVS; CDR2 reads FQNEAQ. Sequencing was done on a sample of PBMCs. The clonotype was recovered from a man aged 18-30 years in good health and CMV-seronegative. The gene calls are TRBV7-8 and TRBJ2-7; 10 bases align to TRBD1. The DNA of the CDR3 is TGTGCCAGCAGCTTAGCGTTCAGGGGACAGGGGATACGCTACGAGCAGTACTTC. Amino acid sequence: CASSLAFRGQGIRYEQYF.